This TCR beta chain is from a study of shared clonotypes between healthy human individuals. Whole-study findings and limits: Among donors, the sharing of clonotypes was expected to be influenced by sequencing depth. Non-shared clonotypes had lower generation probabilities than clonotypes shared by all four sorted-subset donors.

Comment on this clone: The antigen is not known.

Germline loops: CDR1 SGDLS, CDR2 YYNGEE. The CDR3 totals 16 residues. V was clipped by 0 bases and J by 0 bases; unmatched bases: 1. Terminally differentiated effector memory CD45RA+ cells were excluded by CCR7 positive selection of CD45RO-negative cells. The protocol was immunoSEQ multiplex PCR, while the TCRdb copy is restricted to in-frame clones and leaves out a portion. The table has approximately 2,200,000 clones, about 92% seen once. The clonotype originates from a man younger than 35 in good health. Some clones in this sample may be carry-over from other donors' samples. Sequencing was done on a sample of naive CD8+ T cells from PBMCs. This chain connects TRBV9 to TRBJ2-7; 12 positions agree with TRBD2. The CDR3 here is CASSVGTSGNSYEQYF. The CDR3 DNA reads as TGTGCCAGCAGCGTAGGGACTAGCGGGAACTCCTACGAGCAGTACTTC.